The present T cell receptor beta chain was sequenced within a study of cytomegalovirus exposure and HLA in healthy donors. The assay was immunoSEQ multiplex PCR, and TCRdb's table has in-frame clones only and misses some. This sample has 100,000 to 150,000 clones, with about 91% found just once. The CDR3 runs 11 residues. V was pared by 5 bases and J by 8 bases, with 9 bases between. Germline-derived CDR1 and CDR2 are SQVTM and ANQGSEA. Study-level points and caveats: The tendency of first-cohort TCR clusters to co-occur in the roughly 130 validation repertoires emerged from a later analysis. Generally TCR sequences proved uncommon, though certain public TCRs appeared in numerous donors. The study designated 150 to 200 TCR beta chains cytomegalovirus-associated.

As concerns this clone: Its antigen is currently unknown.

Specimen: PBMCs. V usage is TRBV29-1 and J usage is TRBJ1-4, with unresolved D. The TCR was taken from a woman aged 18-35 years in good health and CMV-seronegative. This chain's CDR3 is CSVSSGEKLFF. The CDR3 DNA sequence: TGCAGCGTTAGTTCCGGGGAAAAACTGTTTTTT.